This T cell receptor beta chain was recorded in a study of T cells in Graves' hyperthyroidism and ophthalmopathy. The V gene's germline CDR1 is DFQATT and CDR2 SNEGSKA (reference sequence). This CDR3 is built from 15 residues. V lost 0 bases and J 0 bases, leaving 9 bases between the germline ends. Amplification yielded TCR beta CDR3 regions, with RNA transcripts as the source. The primer set for the first-round RT-PCR of the TCR CDR3 was HTBI. TCRdb processed the multiplex PCR reads anew with MiXCR; each CDR3 protein has one entry. The sample records 600,000 to 650,000 distinct CDR3 sequences, 15% to 20% being singletons.

The receptor comes from a woman under 40 with Graves' hyperthyroidism. Sample: blood. The chain combines TRBV20-1 with TRBJ1-3, with D maybe TRBD1 (5 bases). CDR3 in DNA: TGCAGTGCTAGAGAGAGGGGCAACTCTGGAAACACCATATATTTT. Protein product: CSARERGNSGNTIYF.